The next 24 T cell receptor beta chains were all read from a single sample in a study of cytomegalovirus exposure and HLA in healthy donors. The PCR used 60 Vbeta and 13 Jbeta primers. Sequenced by immunoSEQ multiplex PCR; TCRdb stores in-frame clones only, minus some. The table has approximately 150,000 clones, 70% to 85% seen once; the top ten hold around 2.5%. Sequenced input: PBMCs. The receptors originated from a male donor in good health and CMV-seronegative.

J is TRBJ2-1 and V is TRBV4-1; maybe TRBD2 (5 bases). The CDR3 loop spans 15 amino acids. Per the germline V gene, CDR1 is MGHRA and CDR2 is YSYEKL. V lost 2 bases and J 4 bases, leaving 12 bases between the germline ends. DNA of the CDR3: TGCGCCAGCAGCCAACCCCGGACTGGATACAATGAGCAGTTCTTC. Its protein product is CASSQPRTGYNEQFF.

The chain joins TRBV19 to TRBJ2-7; possibly TRBD2 for D (7 bases). The V end was cut by 6 bases, the J end by 3 bases, with 12 bases between. CDR3 length equals 13 residues. Germline-derived CDR1 and CDR2 are LNHDA and SQIVND (reference sequence). CDR3 bases: TGTGCCAGTAGCGGGGGGCCTTACTACGAGCAGTACTTC. Amino acids: CASSGGPYYEQYF.

V gene TRBV10-3 combines with J gene TRBJ1-1, with 11 bases lining up with TRBD1. With 10 bases clipped from V and 3 bases from J, the junction kept 10 bases outside the gene matches. Germline values: CDR1 ENHRY, CDR2 SYGVKD. CDR3 length equals 15 residues. The CDR3 bases are TGTGCCACGACCGGGACAGGGGGTTATGACACTGAAGCTTTCTTT. This encodes CATTGTGGYDTEAFF.

The chain combines TRBV6-5 with TRBJ2-7; perhaps TRBD2 as D (5 bases). Trimming removed 2 bases from V and 8 bases from J, with 7 bases in between. CDR3 length equals 11 residues. The germline V gene has CDR1 MNHEY and CDR2 SVGAGI. The CDR3 region has the DNA TGTGCCAGCAGTTACCAGCGGAAGCAGTACTTC. Its protein is CASSYQRKQYF.

This sequence joins TRBV7-3 and TRBJ2-1; 8 bases fit TRBD2. The CDR3 loop spans 15 amino acids. The junction had 8 bases not matched to a gene; V was cut back by 5 bases and J by 5 bases. Per germline, CDR1 SGHTA and CDR2 FQGTGA. CDR3 region: CASSQQAGVNNEQFF. CDR3 DNA sequence: TGTGCCAGCAGCCAACAAGCGGGAGTGAACAATGAGCAGTTCTTC.

The chain uses TRBV7-9 and TRBJ2-1; TRBD2 matches 10 bases. The junction had 8 bases not matched to a gene; V was cut back by 1 base and J by 8 bases. Per germline, CDR1 SEHNR and CDR2 FQNEAQ (reference sequence). The CDR3 is 16 residues long. The CDR3: CASSLGASGSFYEQFF. For the CDR3, the DNA is TGTGCCAGCAGCTTAGGGGCTAGCGGGAGTTTTTATGAGCAGTTCTTC. Drawing the rest from reference TRBV7-9 and TRBJ2-1, the complete variable domain is DTGVSQNPRHKITKRGQNVTFRCDPISEHNRLYWYRQTLGQGPEFLTYFQNEAQLEKSRLLSDRFSAERPKGSFSTLEIQRTEQGDSAMYLCASSLGASGSFYEQFFGPGTRLTVL.

The J gene is TRBJ1-1, the V gene TRBV18, with D possibly TRBD1 on 5 matching bases. Germline CDR1 reads KGHSH; CDR2 reads LQKENI. CDR3 length: 14 amino acids. The V gene lost 2 bases and the J gene lost 1 base, with 8 bases spanning the gap. As DNA, the CDR3 is TGTGCCAGCTCACCAACTCAGGGGAACACTGAAGCTTTCTTT. Residues: CASSPTQGNTEAFF. Looking up the rest from reference TRBV18 and TRBJ1-1 gives the full variable domain: NAGVMQNPRHLVRRRGQEARLRCSPMKGHSHVYWYRQLPEEGLKFMVYLQKENIIDESGMPKERFSAEFPKEGPSILRIQQVVRGDSAAYFCASSPTQGNTEAFFGQGTRLTVV.

The chain is built from TRBV5-6 and TRBJ2-2, with 10 bases matching TRBD2. In germline, CDR1 is SGHDT, CDR2 YYEEEE. V shed 5 bases, J shed 5 bases, and the junction held 12 bases outside the gene matches. CDR3 size: 17 residues. As DNA, the CDR3 is TGTGCCAGCAGATTAGCGGGAGGTCCAGATCGGACCGGGGAGCTGTTTTTT. Amino acid sequence: CASRLAGGPDRTGELFF.

The V call is TRBV4-3, the J call TRBJ1-4, with D tentatively TRBD1 (5 bases). This CDR3 region has 15 residues. Germline V gene data show CDR1 as LGHNA and CDR2 as YSLEER. V was shortened by 4 bases and J by 5 bases, with 14 bases between the two germline ends. The CDR3 nucleotides are TGCGCCAGCAGCCCTCTCCGGGACTTAAATGAAAAACTGTTTTTT. Amino acid sequence: CASSPLRDLNEKLFF.

The rearrangement links TRBV1 to TRBJ2-1; TRBD2, the table's D call, lacks a check against the DNA. TRBV1 constitutes a pseudogene. There are 16 residues in the CDR3. The DNA for the CDR3 is TGCACCAGCAGCCAGGAGGCTAGCGGGAGGGGTTATGAGCAGTTCTTC. Translation: CTSSQEASGRGYEQFF.

The J gene is TRBJ1-5, the V gene TRBV7-9; 7 bases align to TRBD1. Germline CDR1 SEHNR, CDR2 FQNEAQ (reference sequence). The junction had 10 bases not matched to a gene; V was cut back by 4 bases and J by 7 bases. There are 15 residues in the CDR3. CDR3 coding DNA: TGTGCCAGCAGCTCCGGCGCGACAGGGCTCCAGCCCCAGCATTTT. Translating gives CASSSGATGLQPQHF.

CDR3 bases: TGTGCCTGGAGTAAAGCGGGAGCAGATACGCAGTATTTT. Translated, it gives CAWSKAGADTQYF. V gene TRBV30 combines with J gene TRBJ2-3; 8 nucleotides match TRBD2. J was trimmed by 4 bases and V by 2 bases; bases with no gene match: 2. Looked up from germline, CDR1 is GTSNPN and CDR2 is SVGIG (reference sequence). CDR3 length equals 13 residues.

This clone was recorded only once. This sequence joins TRBV11-2 and TRBJ1-2; D possibly corresponds to TRBD1 (5 bases). This CDR3 has 15 residues. CDR1 SGHAT and CDR2 FQNNGV come from the germline V gene. Between the trimmed V and J ends, which lost 3 bases and 0 bases, there was a span of 11 bases. CDR3 amino acids: CASSFQGIANYGYTF. CDR3 nucleotides: TGTGCCAGCAGCTTCCAGGGAATAGCTAACTATGGCTACACCTTC.

With regard to this clone: One end of the junction does not line up with germline, which may come from a read error. The V gene is TRBV7-9, the J gene TRBJ2-2, with 7 bases identical to TRBD2. The CDR3 sequence is 16 residues long. Germline V gene data show CDR1 as SEHNR and CDR2 as FQNEAQ (reference sequence). The CDR3 reads CSSSSILADNTGELFF. CDR3 in DNA: TGTTCCAGCAGTTCGATCCTAGCGGATAACACCGGGGAGCTGTTTTTT.

This clone occurred once. This chain links TRBV4-1 with TRBJ2-1, with 8 bases lining up with TRBD1. This CDR3 spans 15 amino acids. J lost 6 bases, V lost 1 base, and 5 bases had no gene match. The V gene's germline CDR1 is MGHRA and CDR2 YSYEKL. CDR3 loop: CASSQGPGQANEQFF. The DNA of the CDR3 is TGCGCCAGCAGCCAAGGGCCGGGACAGGCCAATGAGCAGTTCTTC.

Turning to this clone: Relative to the germline gene, one junction end is altered; a read error may explain this. The sample has other DNA sequences that encode this CDR3 too. The V gene is TRBV4-3, the J gene TRBJ2-3; a possible D gene is TRBD2 (6 bases). In germline, CDR1 is LGHNA, CDR2 YSLEER. This CDR3 region has 14 residues. CDR3 DNA sequence: TGCGCCAGTAGCCAAGACCGATCCGGGAGAACGCAGTATTTT. Translated, it gives CASSQDRSGRTQYF.

This clone is medium-sized. J is TRBJ2-6 and V is TRBV4-3, with a weak D call TRBD2 (6 bases). Trimming took 1 base from V and 0 from J, leaving 10 bases between them. Germline V gives CDR1 LGHNA, CDR2 YSLEER. The CDR3 sequence is 17 residues long. CDR3 nucleotides: TGCGCCAGCAGCCAAGGGGAGGAATACTCTGGGGCCAACGTCCTGACTTTC. It encodes CASSQGEEYSGANVLTF.

The genes are TRBV4-3 and TRBJ2-1; the D is unclear. The CDR3 is made up of 14 amino acids. Trimming shortened V by 4 bases and J by 7 bases, and 14 bases separated the two germline ends. Germline V gives CDR1 LGHNA, CDR2 YSLEER. Here the CDR3 DNA reads TGCGCCAGCAGCCGGGCCCTGGCTTTAAATGAGCAGTTCTTC. It translates to CASSRALALNEQFF.

This chain joins TRBV19 and TRBJ2-1; weak D call: TRBD2 (5 bases). This CDR3 region has 13 residues. V lost 4 bases to trimming and J lost 7 bases, with 11 bases between them. Germline-derived CDR1 and CDR2 are LNHDA and SQIVND (reference sequence). The CDR3 DNA sequence: TGTGCCAGTAGTACCCTGGGAGAGAATGAGCAGTTCTTC. It is translated as CASSTLGENEQFF.

This clone appeared a few times. The chain's CDR3 is CASSRSAGVKADEQYF. CDR3 bases: TGCGCCAGCAGCCGCTCTGCAGGGGTCAAGGCGGACGAGCAGTACTTC. The V and J genes are TRBV5-1 and TRBJ2-7; weak D call: TRBD1 (6 bases). Germline CDR1 SGHRS, CDR2 YFSETQ. The CDR3 covers 16 residues. V was shortened by 4 bases and J by 5 bases, with 22 bases between the two germline ends.

This chain joins TRBV5-5 and TRBJ1-4; D perhaps matches TRBD1 (5 bases). V lost 7 bases and J 8 bases, leaving 15 bases between the germline ends. In germline, CDR1 is SGHKS, CDR2 YYEKEE (reference sequence). The CDR3 contains 13 residues. CDR3 protein: CASGAAEGEKLFF. CDR3 coding DNA: TGTGCCAGCGGGGCAGCGGAGGGGGAAAAACTGTTTTTT.

This CDR3 reads CASSSYEAEQYF. The CDR3 coding sequence is TGTGCCAGCAGCTCCTACGAAGCGGAGCAGTACTTC. The chain joins TRBV7-8 to TRBJ2-7, with D hard to call. The germline V gene encodes CDR1 SGHVS and CDR2 FQNEAQ. V shed 4 bases and J shed 7 bases, with 11 bases lying between them. This CDR3 region has 12 residues. The variable domain in full, with the rest retrieved from reference TRBV7-8 and TRBJ2-7, is GAGVSQSPRYKVAKRGQDVALRCDPISGHVSLFWYQQALGQGPEFLTYFQNEAQLDKSGLPSDRFFAERPEGSVSTLKIQRTQQEDSAVYLCASSSYEAEQYFGPGTRLTVT.

V is TRBV18 and J is TRBJ2-1, with TRBD2 identical over 14 bases. The germline gives CDR1 KGHSH, CDR2 LQKENI. CDR3 length: 16 residues. Trimming removed 8 bases from V and 10 bases from J; junction bases left unmatched: 13. This chain's CDR3 is CASAHPGTSGSGEQFF. Written as DNA, the CDR3 is TGTGCCAGCGCTCACCCCGGGACTAGCGGGAGCGGAGAGCAGTTCTTC.

This chain joins TRBV6-4 and TRBJ1-2, with TRBD1 matching 10 bases. Trimming at V came to 7 bases and at J to 7 bases, leaving 12 bases not matched to a gene. Germline loops: CDR1 MRHNA, CDR2 SNTAGT. CDR3 length: 15 amino acids. The CDR3 protein is CASIRSRGQGCGYTF. The CDR3 region has the DNA TGTGCCAGCATAAGGAGTAGGGGACAGGGGTGTGGCTACACCTTC.